Listed below are T cell receptor beta chains from one sample, sequenced in a study of post-analysis software for immune sequencing data. TCRdb called the PCR reads again in MiXCR, with one record for every CDR3 protein. The sample lists over 700,000 distinct CDR3 sequences, roughly 27% occurring once. The specimen sequenced was blood. The origin of the receptors is a girl between 5 and 17 years old with multiple sclerosis. Each CDR3 is given with its conserved first and last residue. Each record gives: J gene, D gene, clone size, V gene, CDR3 DNA, CDR3 protein. A D gene is named only where the DNA matches it firmly. Some rows have no size entry. The others give once, few or many, or a class for an expanded clone.

J gene: TRBJ1-5; D gene: NA; clone size: NA; V gene: TRBV7-2; CDR3 DNA: TGTGCCAGCAGCCCAGTTGTGGGCAAAGGGCAGCCCCAGCATTTT; CDR3 protein: CASSPVVGKGQPQHF
J gene: TRBJ2-7; D gene: NA; clone size: NA; V gene: TRBV10-3; CDR3 DNA: TGTGCCATCAGGAGGGGGGGCGATGGCGCCTACGAGCAGTACTTC; CDR3 protein: CAIRRGGDGAYEQYF
J gene: TRBJ2-7; D gene: NA; clone size: NA; V gene: TRBV20-1; CDR3 DNA: TGCAGTGCTAGAGATCCGCCCGTCTACGAGCAGTACTTC; CDR3 protein: CSARDPPVYEQYF
J gene: TRBJ2-3; D gene: NA; clone size: few; V gene: TRBV6-5; CDR3 DNA: TGTGCCAGCGGATCTTCCACCACAGATACGCAGTATTTT; CDR3 protein: CASGSSTTDTQYF
J gene: TRBJ2-1; D gene: NA; clone size: many; V gene: TRBV5-5; CDR3 DNA: TGTGCCAGCAGCTTGTCGGGGTCAGGCGGGGCGAGCTCCTACAATGAGCAGTTCTTC; CDR3 protein: CASSLSGSGGASSYNEQFF
J gene: TRBJ2-7; D gene: TRBD1; clone size: few; V gene: TRBV5-5; CDR3 DNA: TGTGCCAGCAGCTTCGGCAGGGGGCTTACCTACGAGCAGTACTTC; CDR3 protein: CASSFGRGLTYEQYF
J gene: TRBJ1-1; D gene: TRBD1; clone size: NA; V gene: TRBV19; CDR3 DNA: TGTGCCAGTAGGGATCGACAGGGAAGGGCTTTCTTT; CDR3 protein: CASRDRQGRAFF
J gene: TRBJ2-7; D gene: NA; clone size: few; V gene: TRBV20-1; CDR3 DNA: TGCAGTGCTAGGGTAATGGGATCTTACGAGCAGTACTTC; CDR3 protein: CSARVMGSYEQYF
J gene: TRBJ2-4; D gene: NA; clone size: few; V gene: TRBV20-1; CDR3 DNA: TGCAGTGTCCCGGGACCCCCTGGGGACATTCAGTACTTC; CDR3 protein: CSVPGPPGDIQYF
J gene: TRBJ2-7; D gene: NA; clone size: NA; V gene: TRBV5-8; CDR3 DNA: TGTGCCAGCAGCTTGTTTCTTCCCGAGCAGTACTTC; CDR3 protein: CASSLFLPEQYF
J gene: TRBJ2-1; D gene: NA; clone size: NA; V gene: TRBV11-2; CDR3 DNA: TGTGCCAGCACCCAGAGGGCTAGTTGGGGGAATGAGCAGTTCTTC; CDR3 protein: CASTQRASWGNEQFF
J gene: TRBJ2-5; D gene: NA; clone size: few; V gene: TRBV6-1; CDR3 DNA: TGTGCCAGCAGTGTGTCTGGAGGGAAAGAGACCCAGTACTTC; CDR3 protein: CASSVSGGKETQYF
J gene: TRBJ2-3; D gene: TRBD1; clone size: few; V gene: TRBV5-5; CDR3 DNA: TGTGCCAGCAGCGCTCGGACAGGGGTTCTTACAGATACGCAGTATTTT; CDR3 protein: CASSARTGVLTDTQYF
J gene: TRBJ2-7; D gene: NA; clone size: NA; V gene: TRBV9; CDR3 DNA: TGTGCCAGCAGCCCATCGGGGGCGAACGAGCAGTACTTC; CDR3 protein: CASSPSGANEQYF
J gene: TRBJ2-1; D gene: TRBD2; clone size: few; V gene: TRBV29-1; CDR3 DNA: TGCAGCGTTGAAACGGCGGGAGGACTTTATGAGCAGTTCTTC; CDR3 protein: CSVETAGGLYEQFF
J gene: TRBJ1-4; D gene: NA; clone size: NA; V gene: TRBV7-9; CDR3 DNA: TGTGCCAGCAGCCCCCTTGGTTGCGGAATTAATGAAAAACTGTTTTTT; CDR3 protein: CASSPLGCGINEKLFF
J gene: TRBJ2-7; D gene: TRBD2; clone size: NA; V gene: TRBV20-1; CDR3 DNA: TGCAGTGCGCGCAACCCGGGACTAGCAACCTACGAGCAGTACTTC; CDR3 protein: CSARNPGLATYEQYF
J gene: TRBJ1-1; D gene: NA; clone size: NA; V gene: TRBV20-1; CDR3 DNA: TGCAGTGCCTGGGACATCTACACTGAAGCTTTCTTT; CDR3 protein: CSAWDIYTEAFF
J gene: TRBJ2-3; D gene: TRBD1; clone size: many; V gene: TRBV4-2; CDR3 DNA: TGTGCCAGCAGCCAACTCCCGGGACAGGGTGAAGATACGCAGTATTTT; CDR3 protein: CASSQLPGQGEDTQYF